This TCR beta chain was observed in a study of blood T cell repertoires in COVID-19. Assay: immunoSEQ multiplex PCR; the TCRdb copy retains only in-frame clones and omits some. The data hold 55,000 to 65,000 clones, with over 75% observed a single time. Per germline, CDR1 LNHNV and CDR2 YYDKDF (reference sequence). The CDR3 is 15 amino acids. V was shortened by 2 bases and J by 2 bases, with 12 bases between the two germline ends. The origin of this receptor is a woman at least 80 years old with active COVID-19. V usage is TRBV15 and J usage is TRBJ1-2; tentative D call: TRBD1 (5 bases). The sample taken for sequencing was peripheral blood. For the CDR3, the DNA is TGTGCCACCAGCAGACCCCAGTGGGGCAACTATGGCTACACCTTC. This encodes CATSRPQWGNYGYTF.